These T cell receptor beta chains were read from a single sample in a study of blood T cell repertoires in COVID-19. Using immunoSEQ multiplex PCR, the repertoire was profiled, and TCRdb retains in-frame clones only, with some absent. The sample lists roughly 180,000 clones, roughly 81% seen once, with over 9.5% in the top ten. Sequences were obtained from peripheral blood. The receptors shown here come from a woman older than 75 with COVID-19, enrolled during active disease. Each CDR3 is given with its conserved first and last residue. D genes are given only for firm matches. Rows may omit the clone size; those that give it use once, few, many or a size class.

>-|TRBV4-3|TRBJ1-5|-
TGCGCCAGCAGCCCGGACATTGCGGGCAATCAGCCCCAGCATTTT
CASSPDIAGNQPQHF
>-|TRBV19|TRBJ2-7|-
TGTGCCAGTAGTAAAGCAGGGGCCAGCTACGAGCAGTACTTC
CASSKAGASYEQYF
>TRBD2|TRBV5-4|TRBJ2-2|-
TGTGCCAGCGGATCCGGGGGGGGCCCGAACACCGGGGAGCTGTTTTTT
CASGSGGGPNTGELFF
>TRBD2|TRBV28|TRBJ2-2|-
TGTGCCAGCAGTAGACTAGCGGGAGGAGCCGGGGAGCTGTTTTTT
CASSRLAGGAGELFF
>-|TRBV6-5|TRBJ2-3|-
TGTGCCAGCAGTCCGTCAGGGTTGGGAACAGATACGCAGTATTTT
CASSPSGLGTDTQYF
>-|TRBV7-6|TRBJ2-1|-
TGTGCCAGCAGCAGAAACAGGGTATCCTACAATGAGCAGTTCTTC
CASSRNRVSYNEQFF
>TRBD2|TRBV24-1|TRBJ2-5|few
TGTGCCACCAGTGATTTACTAGCGGGAGGGCAAGAGACCCAGTACTTC
CATSDLLAGGQETQYF
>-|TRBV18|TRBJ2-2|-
TGTGCCAGCTCACCGCAGAGTTGGATCAACAGCCCCACCGGGGAGCTGTTTTTT
CASSPQSWINSPTGELFF
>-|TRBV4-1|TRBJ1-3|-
TGCGCCAGCAGCCATCCGTCCGGGAACACCATATATTTT
CASSHPSGNTIYF
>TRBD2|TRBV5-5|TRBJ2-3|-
TGTGCCAGCAGCCCTCCGCGGGAGGGACCGAATACGCAGTATTTT
CASSPPREGPNTQYF
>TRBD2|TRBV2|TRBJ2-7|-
TGTGCCAGCAGTGAAACCTTCAGCGGGAGGATGCGGCAGTACTTC
CASSETFSGRMRQYF
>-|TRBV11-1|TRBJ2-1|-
TGTGCCAGCAGCTTAGCGGGGCAACACAATGAGCAGTTCTTC
CASSLAGQHNEQFF
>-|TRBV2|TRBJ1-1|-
TGTGCCAGCAGCCCGACAGAGACTGAAGCTTTCTTT
CASSPTETEAFF
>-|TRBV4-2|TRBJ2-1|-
TGTGCCAGCAGCCAAGGGTCTTCTAGCTACAATGAGCAGTTCTTC
CASSQGSSSYNEQFF
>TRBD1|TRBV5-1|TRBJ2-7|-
TGCGCCAGCAGCTCGGAAGGGGGCTTGGGCGAGCAGTACTTC
CASSSEGGLGEQYF
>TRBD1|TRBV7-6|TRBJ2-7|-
TGTGCCAGCAGCCAAACAGGACAGGGGGCCGACTACGAGCAGTACTTC
CASSQTGQGADYEQYF
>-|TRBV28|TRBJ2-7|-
TGTGCCAGCAGTTTAGTGGGCAATTACTACGAGCAGTACTTC
CASSLVGNYYEQYF
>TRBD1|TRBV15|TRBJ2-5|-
TGTGCCACCAGCAGCGAACTGCTCTTGACAGGGGGGAGGCAAGAGACCCAGTACTTC
CATSSELLLTGGRQETQYF
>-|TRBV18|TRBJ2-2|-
TGTGCCAGCTCACCACGCAGGGTGGACACCGGGGAGCTGTTTTTT
CASSPRRVDTGELFF
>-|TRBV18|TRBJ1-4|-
TGTGCCAGCTCACCATCTAGCGGTCCTAATGAAAAACTGTTTTTT
CASSPSSGPNEKLFF
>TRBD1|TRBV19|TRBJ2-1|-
TGTGCCAGTAGTATAGTCGGGCAGGGGGCCTACAATGAGCAGTTCTTC
CASSIVGQGAYNEQFF
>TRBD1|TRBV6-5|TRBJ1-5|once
TGTGCCAGCAGTAAAAACAGGGGGATCAATCAGCCCCAGCATTTT
CASSKNRGINQPQHF
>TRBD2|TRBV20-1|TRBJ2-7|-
TGCAGTGCCACACTAGCGGGGGGCCAGTACTTC
CSATLAGGQYF
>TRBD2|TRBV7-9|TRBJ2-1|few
TGTGCCAGCAGCTCCCTAGCGGGGGGAATTGATGAGCAGTTCTTC
CASSSLAGGIDEQFF
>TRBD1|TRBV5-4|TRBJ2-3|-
TGTGCCAGCAGCCAAGGACAGGGGAGGGCAGATACGCAGTATTTT
CASSQGQGRADTQYF
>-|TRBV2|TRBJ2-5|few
TGTGCCAGCAGTGGGCTTTCTTCGTACCAAGAGACCCAGTACTTC
CASSGLSSYQETQYF
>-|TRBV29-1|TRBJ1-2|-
TGCAGCGCCCGGTCCGGGGATTATGGCTACACCTTC
CSARSGDYGYTF
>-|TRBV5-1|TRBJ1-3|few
TGCGCCAGCAGCTTGGTCCCTGTCTCTGGAAACACCATATATTTT
CASSLVPVSGNTIYF
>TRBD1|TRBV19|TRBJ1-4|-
TGTGCCAGTAGTAAACGTCCCGGGACAGGGTGGGGTGAAAAACTGTTTTTT
CASSKRPGTGWGEKLFF
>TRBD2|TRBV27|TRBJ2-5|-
TGTGCCAGCAGTTTGCTGGCGGGAGGGAGGGAGACCCAGTACTTC
CASSLLAGGRETQYF
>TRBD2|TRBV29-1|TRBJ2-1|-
TGCAGCGTTGAGGAGACTAGCGTCGATGAGCAGTTCTTC
CSVEETSVDEQFF
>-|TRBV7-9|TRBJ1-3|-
TGTGCCAGCAGCTTAGATCCCCACTCTGGAAACACCATATATTTT
CASSLDPHSGNTIYF
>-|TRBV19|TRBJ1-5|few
TGTGCCAGTAGCCTTCAGGGTCAGCCCCAGCATTTT
CASSLQGQPQHF
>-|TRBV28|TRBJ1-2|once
TGTGCCAGCAGCAAACCAGGGGATGGCTACACCTTC
CASSKPGDGYTF
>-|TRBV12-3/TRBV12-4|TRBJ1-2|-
TGTGCCAGCAGTTTAAGCGTCTATGGCTACACCTTC
CASSLSVYGYTF
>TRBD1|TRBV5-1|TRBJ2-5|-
TGCGCCAGCAGCTCCGGGACAGCAGAAGAGACCCAGTACTTC
CASSSGTAEETQYF
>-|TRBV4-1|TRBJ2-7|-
TGCGCCAGCAGCGGGGAGGGGGGTGAGCAGTACTTC
CASSGEGGEQYF
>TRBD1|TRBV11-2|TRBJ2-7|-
TGTGCCAGCAGCTTAGACAGGACAGGGTTCATCTACGAGCAGTACTTC
CASSLDRTGFIYEQYF
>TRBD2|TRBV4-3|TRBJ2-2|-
TGCGCCAGCAGCCAAGATACTAGCGGCTACACCGGGGAGCTGTTTTTT
CASSQDTSGYTGELFF
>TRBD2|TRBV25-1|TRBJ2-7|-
TGTGCCAGCAGCCCGACTAGCGGGAGTAATTACGAGCAGTACTTC
CASSPTSGSNYEQYF
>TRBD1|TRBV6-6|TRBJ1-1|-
TGTGCCAGCGAGGCACAGGGGGCCTCTGAAGCTTTCTTT
CASEAQGASEAFF
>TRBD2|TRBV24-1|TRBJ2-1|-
TGTGCCGCCCTCCACGGGCTAGCGGGTCCTGAGCAGTTCTTC
CAALHGLAGPEQFF
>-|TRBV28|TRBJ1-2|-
TGTGCCAGCAGTGCGCCTTCTAACTATGGCTACACCTTC
CASSAPSNYGYTF
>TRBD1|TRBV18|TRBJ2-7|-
TGTGCCAGCTCACCGCTCGGACAGGGAGGCTACTCCTACGAGCAGTACTTC
CASSPLGQGGYSYEQYF
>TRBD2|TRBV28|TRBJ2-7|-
TGTGCCAGCAGCCCTGGGACTAGCGGGGCACTCGAGCAGTACTTC
CASSPGTSGALEQYF
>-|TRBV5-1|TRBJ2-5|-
TGCGCCAGCAGCTTTGCCCAGGGAGAGACCCAGTACTTC
CASSFAQGETQYF
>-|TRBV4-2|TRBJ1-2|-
TGTGCCAGCAGCCAAGATGCGGTCGGGAGTACCCTCAACTATGGCTACACCTTC
CASSQDAVGSTLNYGYTF
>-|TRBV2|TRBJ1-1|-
TGTGCCAGCAGCAGGGGTGAGAGCACTGAAGCTTTCTTT
CASSRGESTEAFF